This T cell receptor (beta chain) was sequenced in a study of CDR3 diversity in severe acne (dated by TCRdb to between 2018 and 2021). The library was produced with PCR. The instrument given in TCRdb is Illumina HiSeq 2000. Using fastp at Q25 and MiXCR, TCRdb reprocessed the public reads and kept productive beta chains. CDR3 protein sequences are deduplicated, and each keeps its most common genes and DNA. The sample table holds roughly 79,000 distinct CDR3 sequences, of which approximately 49% were seen once. The ten largest clones capture around 10% of the sample. V is clipped by 0 bases and J by 5 bases, and the sequence between their germline boundaries is 12 bases long. Measured from the cysteine to the phenylalanine, the CDR3 is 15 residues long. Only the CDR3 portion is preserved as DNA: 45 bases, with reading frame beginning at the first base. For CDR1 and CDR2, the germline V gene lists SGDLS and YYNGEE.

This clonotype was counted ten times or more. No cognate antigen has been identified for it. The input lacks base qualities; no much larger clone sits a single base away. The sequenced sample consisted of blood. The TCR originated in a male donor with severe acne vulgaris. Recombination joined TRBV9 with TRBJ2-1, and possibly TRBD1, on 6 matching bases. The sequenced DNA: TGTGCCAGCAGCGTAGATCAGGGGCCCAACAATGAGCAGTTCTTC. It encodes CASSVDQGPNNEQFF.